One TCR beta chain is described in this entry. The data were obtained in a study of CD8+ T cells in alopecia areata. Trimming stripped 0 bases from V and 3 bases from J, with 16 bases between. Germline values: CDR1 MGHRA, CDR2 YSYEKL. This CDR3 has 17 residues. cDNA prepared by RNA extraction and subsequent reverse transcription served as the template for sequencing. Sequencing was performed with immunoSEQ multiplex PCR; in TCRdb, only in-frame clones are kept and a portion is missing. The sample carries approximately 150,000 clones, 55% recorded once. This TCR was recovered from a human donor in good health. This chain connects TRBV4-1 to TRBJ2-3; D is perhaps TRBD2 (6 bases). The sequenced sample was CD4+ T cells sorted from blood. DNA for the CDR3: TGCGCCAGCAGCCAAGAAAATCGTCTAGCGATAACAGATACGCAGTATTTT. Translated, it gives CASSQENRLAITDTQYF.